This TCR beta chain originates from a study of T cells in Graves' hyperthyroidism and ophthalmopathy. Study-wide findings and caveats: In simple terms, a model built on 13 V-J features told ophthalmopathy apart from stable hyperthyroidism. With a median lead of around 5.9 months before onset, the model predicted ophthalmopathy.

When ophthalmopathy did not progress within 18 months, Graves' hyperthyroidism was considered stable. Orbital computed tomography, thyroid ultrasound, serum thyroxine and TRAb, and clinical symptoms together informed the diagnoses. Amplification targeted TCR beta CDR3 regions from RNA transcripts. During a first-round RT-PCR of the TCR CDR3, the HTBI primer set was used. TCRdb itself ran the multiplex PCR reads through MiXCR, one entry per CDR3 protein. The profile shows around 280,000 distinct CDR3 sequences, roughly 13% of them singletons. The CDR3 totals 15 residues. Trimming took off 6 bases at V and 0 bases at J, with 12 bases between the two ends. Germline V gene data show CDR1 as MNHEY and CDR2 as SVGEGT. As for this clonotype: Its antigen is unknown.

The TCR comes from a woman between 40 and 50 years old with Graves' hyperthyroidism. Specimen: blood. The chain joins TRBV6-2 or TRBV6-3 to TRBJ1-3; D call uncertain. DNA of the CDR3: TGTGCCAGCAGCCTGAATGGCAGCTCTGGAAACACCATATATTTT. This codes for CASSLNGSSGNTIYF.